These T cell receptor beta chains were read from a single sample in a study of PD-1 blockade in classical Hodgkin lymphoma. Assay used: immunoSEQ multiplex PCR; TCRdb lists only in-frame clones, some missing. The data hold 35,000 to 45,000 clones, with around two thirds observed a single time. The sequencing used peripheral blood mononuclear cells (PBMCs), collected at baseline. Source of these receptors: a human donor with classical Hodgkin lymphoma. CDR3s include the opening cysteine and the closing phenylalanine or tryptophan. Each record gives: CDR3 DNA, CDR3 protein, D gene, J gene, V gene, clone size. D genes are given only for firm matches. Clone size is stated in some rows and not others, as once, few, many or a class when expanded.

TGTGCCAGCAGTTACTCGCCAAGCGGGGGCACAGATACGCAGTATTTT,CASSYSPSGGTDTQYF,TRBD2,TRBJ2-3,TRBV6-5,NA
TGTGCCAGCAGCGTACCTCTTGGGGGCACAGATACGCAGTATTTT,CASSVPLGGTDTQYF,NA,TRBJ2-3,TRBV9,once
TGTGCCAGCAGCTTGGGAAATGAGCAGTTCTTC,CASSLGNEQFF,NA,TRBJ2-1,TRBV7-3,NA
TGTGCCAGCAGCTTTGCATTGAATAGCAATCAGCCCCAGCATTTT,CASSFALNSNQPQHF,NA,TRBJ1-5,TRBV7-2,NA
TGTGCCAGTAGGGAAGGGGTAATTCCTGGGGCCAACGTCCTGACTTTC,CASREGVIPGANVLTF,NA,TRBJ2-6,TRBV19,NA
TGCGCCAGCAGTCCCCAAGAGACCCCCAACACTGAAGCTTTCTTT,CASSPQETPNTEAFF,NA,TRBJ1-1,TRBV4-3,NA
TGTGCCAGCAGTCTAGGACATCGCTCCTACGAGCAGTACTTC,CASSLGHRSYEQYF,NA,TRBJ2-7,TRBV27,NA
TGTGCCAGCAGTGACTCTTCCAGGGGGACTGAAGCTTTCTTT,CASSDSSRGTEAFF,TRBD1,TRBJ1-1,TRBV6-4,NA
TGTGCCAGCAGTTACTCGGGGGGTCAGAGTAGGTACATTCAGTACTTC,CASSYSGGQSRYIQYF,NA,TRBJ2-4,TRBV6-6,NA
TGTGCCAGCAGTTTGCTACAGGGGGAGGTTCAGCCCCAGCATTTT,CASSLLQGEVQPQHF,TRBD1,TRBJ1-5,TRBV28,NA
TGTGCCAGCAGCTTAGGGGGAGCAGTCTACGAGCAGTACTTC,CASSLGGAVYEQYF,NA,TRBJ2-7,TRBV7-2,NA
TGTGCCAGCAGCTCGACCGGGACCGAGCAGTTCTTC,CASSSTGTEQFF,NA,TRBJ2-1,TRBV7-3,NA
TGTGCCAGCAGCCCCACGCCGACAGCCAAAGGCTACACCTTC,CASSPTPTAKGYTF,NA,TRBJ1-2,TRBV6-6,NA
TGTGCCAGTAGTATTGGATCGGGACTAGCGGGGTACGAGCAGTACTTC,CASSIGSGLAGYEQYF,TRBD2,TRBJ2-7,TRBV19,medium-sized
TGTGCCAGCAGTTTACCGCTTGGGACCCAGTACTTC,CASSLPLGTQYF,NA,TRBJ2-5,TRBV27,NA
TGTGCCAGCAGTCAACAGGAGGCGAACACCGGGGAGCTGTTTTTT,CASSQQEANTGELFF,NA,TRBJ2-2,TRBV7-9,NA
TGTGCCAGCAGCTTAGGGCCAGCCTCCTACGAGCAGTACTTC,CASSLGPASYEQYF,NA,TRBJ2-7,TRBV7-2,NA
TGTGCCAGCAGTTCGTCGGGCTACGAGCAGTACTTC,CASSSSGYEQYF,NA,TRBJ2-7,TRBV25-1,NA
TGTGCCAGCAGCCCCCAGACAGAACCCGACCAGCCCCAGCATTTT,CASSPQTEPDQPQHF,NA,TRBJ1-5,TRBV19,NA
TGCAGTGCTAGGCTCGACTACGAGCAGTACTTC,CSARLDYEQYF,NA,TRBJ2-7,TRBV20-1,once
TGTGCCAGCAGCCAGGGTGCCTACGAGCAGTACTTC,CASSQGAYEQYF,NA,TRBJ2-7,TRBV7-2,NA
TGTGCCAGCTTGCAGTCAGGGAGCCTCACTGAAGCTTTCTTT,CASLQSGSLTEAFF,NA,TRBJ1-1,TRBV6-5,few
TGTGCCTGGCTATGGGACTTCGACTCTGGAAACACCATATATTTT,CAWLWDFDSGNTIYF,NA,TRBJ1-3,TRBV30,NA
TGTGCCAGCAGTTACGAAGGGGCGGGGTATGGCGAGCAGTACTTC,CASSYEGAGYGEQYF,NA,TRBJ2-7,TRBV6-5,NA
TGTGCCAGCAGCTTAGGACAGAACATAGCCAAAAACATTCAGTACTTC,CASSLGQNIAKNIQYF,NA,TRBJ2-4,TRBV7-3,NA
TGTGCCAGCAGTTTATCGAATGGTCATCTCATGAACACTGAAGCTTTCTTT,CASSLSNGHLMNTEAFF,NA,TRBJ1-1,TRBV27,NA
TGTGCCAGTAGCGGGGGCTGGGACAATGAGCAGTTCTTC,CASSGGWDNEQFF,NA,TRBJ2-1,TRBV19,few
TGCGCCAGCAGCCAAAGGGCTTACAGCGACGGCTACACCTTC,CASSQRAYSDGYTF,NA,TRBJ1-2,TRBV4-3,NA